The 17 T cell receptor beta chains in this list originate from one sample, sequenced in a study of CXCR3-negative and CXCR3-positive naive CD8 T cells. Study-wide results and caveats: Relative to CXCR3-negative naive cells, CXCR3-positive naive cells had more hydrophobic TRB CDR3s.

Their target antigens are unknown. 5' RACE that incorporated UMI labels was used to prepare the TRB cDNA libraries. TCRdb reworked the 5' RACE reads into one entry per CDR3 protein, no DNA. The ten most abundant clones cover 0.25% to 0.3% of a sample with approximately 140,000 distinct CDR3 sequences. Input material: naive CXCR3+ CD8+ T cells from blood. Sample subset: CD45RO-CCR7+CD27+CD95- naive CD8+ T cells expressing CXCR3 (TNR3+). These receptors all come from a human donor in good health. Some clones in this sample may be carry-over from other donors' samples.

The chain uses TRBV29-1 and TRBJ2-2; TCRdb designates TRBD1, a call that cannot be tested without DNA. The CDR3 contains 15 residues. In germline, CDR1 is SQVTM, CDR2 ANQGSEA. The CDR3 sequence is CSVESQGTVAGELFF.

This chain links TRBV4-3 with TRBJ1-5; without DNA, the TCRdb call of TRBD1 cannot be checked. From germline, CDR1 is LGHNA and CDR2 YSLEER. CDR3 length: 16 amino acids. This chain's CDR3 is CASSYSDRGARQPQHF.

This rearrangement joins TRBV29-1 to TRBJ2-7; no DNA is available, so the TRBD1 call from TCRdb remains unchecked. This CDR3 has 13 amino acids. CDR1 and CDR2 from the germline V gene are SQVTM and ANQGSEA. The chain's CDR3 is CSVCRESSYEQYF.

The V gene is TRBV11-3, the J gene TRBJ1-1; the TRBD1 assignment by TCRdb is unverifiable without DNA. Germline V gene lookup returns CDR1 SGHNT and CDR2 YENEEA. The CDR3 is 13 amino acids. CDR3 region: CASSLGGVTEAFF. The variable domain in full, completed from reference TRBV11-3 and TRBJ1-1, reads EAGVVQSPRYKIIEKKQPVAFWCNPISGHNTLYWYLQNLGQGPELLIRYENEEAVDDSQLPKDRFSAERLKGVDSTLKIQPAELGDSAVYLCASSLGGVTEAFFGQGTRLTVV.

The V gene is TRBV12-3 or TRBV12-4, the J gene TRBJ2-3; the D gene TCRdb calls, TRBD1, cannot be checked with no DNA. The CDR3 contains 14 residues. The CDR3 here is CASSVLGQDSTQYF.

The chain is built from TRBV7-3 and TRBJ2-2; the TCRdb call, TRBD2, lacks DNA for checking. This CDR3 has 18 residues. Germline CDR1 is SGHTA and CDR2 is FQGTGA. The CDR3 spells CASSRKGLASGTPGSCFF.

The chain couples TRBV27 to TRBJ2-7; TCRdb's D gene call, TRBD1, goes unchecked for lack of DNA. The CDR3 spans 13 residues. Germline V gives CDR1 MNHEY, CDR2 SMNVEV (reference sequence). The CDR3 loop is CASSLTGDYEQYF.

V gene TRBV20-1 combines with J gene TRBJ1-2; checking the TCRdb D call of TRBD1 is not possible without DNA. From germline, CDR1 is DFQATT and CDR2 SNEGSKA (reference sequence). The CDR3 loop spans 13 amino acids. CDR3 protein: CSATRDRGPGYTF.

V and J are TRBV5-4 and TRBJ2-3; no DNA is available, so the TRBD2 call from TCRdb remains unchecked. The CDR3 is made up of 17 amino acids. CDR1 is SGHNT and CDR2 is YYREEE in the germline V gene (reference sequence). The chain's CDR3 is CASSAGTSGIEADTQYF.

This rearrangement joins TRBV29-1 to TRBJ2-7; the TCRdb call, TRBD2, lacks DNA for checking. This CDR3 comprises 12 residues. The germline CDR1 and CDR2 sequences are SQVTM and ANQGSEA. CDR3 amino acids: CSSRDYSYEQYF.

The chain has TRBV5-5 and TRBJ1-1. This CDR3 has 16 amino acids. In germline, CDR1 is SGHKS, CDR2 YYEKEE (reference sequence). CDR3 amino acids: CASSVDRGTMNTEAFF. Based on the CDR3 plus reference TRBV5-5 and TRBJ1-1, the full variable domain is DAGVTQSPTHLIKTRGQQVTLRCSPISGHKSVSWYQQVLGQGPQFIFQYYEKEERGRGNFPDRFSARQFPNYSSELNVNALLLGDSALYLCASSVDRGTMNTEAFFGQGTRLTVV.

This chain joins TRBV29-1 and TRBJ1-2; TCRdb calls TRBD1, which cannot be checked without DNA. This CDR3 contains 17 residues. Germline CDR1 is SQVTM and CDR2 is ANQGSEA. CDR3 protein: CSVEPAHDRAYNYGYTF.

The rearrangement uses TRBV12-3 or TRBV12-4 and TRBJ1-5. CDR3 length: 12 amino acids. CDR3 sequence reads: CASGGRGQPQHF.

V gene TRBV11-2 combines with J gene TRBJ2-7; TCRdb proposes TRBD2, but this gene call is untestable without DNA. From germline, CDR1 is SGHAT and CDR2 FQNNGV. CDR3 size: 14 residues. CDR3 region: CASSTGGLSYEQYF.

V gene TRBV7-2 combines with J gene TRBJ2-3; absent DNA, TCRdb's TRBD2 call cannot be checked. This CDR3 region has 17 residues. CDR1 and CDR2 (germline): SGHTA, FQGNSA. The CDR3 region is CASRVLAGGPSTDTQYF.

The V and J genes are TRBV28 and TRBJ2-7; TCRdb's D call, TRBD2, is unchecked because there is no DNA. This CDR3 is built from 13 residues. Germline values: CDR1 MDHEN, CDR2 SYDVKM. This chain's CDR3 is CASSYRTSNEQYF.

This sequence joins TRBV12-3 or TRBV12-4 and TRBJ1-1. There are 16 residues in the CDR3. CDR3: CASSLSSVGGNTEAFF.